The 26 T cell receptor beta chains below come from one sample, sequenced in a study of monozygotic twins with inflammatory bowel disease. TCRdb reprocessed the 5' RACE reads and stores each CDR3 protein as one record, lacking DNA. With 160,000 or so distinct CDR3 sequences in the sample, the ten largest clones hold roughly 2.4%. Specimen: blood. Receptors originate from a human donor with ulcerative colitis or Crohn's disease, or a healthy co-twin of an affected twin (not recorded which).

This rearrangement joins TRBV28 to TRBJ2-7; TCRdb names TRBD1, which stays unverified in the absence of DNA. This CDR3 is 16 amino acids long. Germline CDR1 and CDR2: MDHEN and SYDVKM. This CDR3 reads CASSWGAGGPSYEQYF.

V is TRBV3-1 and J is TRBJ2-7. The CDR3 is 15 residues long. Germline V gives CDR1 LGHDT, CDR2 YNNKEL (reference sequence). The CDR3 region is CASSQPGQGLDEQYF.

V is TRBV7-2 and J is TRBJ2-1; TCRdb names TRBD1, which stays unverified in the absence of DNA. The CDR3 consists of 16 residues. Germline loops: CDR1 SGHTA, CDR2 FQGNSA. The CDR3 here is CASSLAPQGAYNEQFF.

The chain employs TRBV12-3 or TRBV12-4 and TRBJ2-7; absent DNA, TCRdb's TRBD1 call cannot be checked. The CDR3 is 14 residues long. The CDR3 is CASSSAPGEYEQYF.

The genes are TRBV3-1 and TRBJ2-3; TCRdb calls TRBD1, which cannot be checked without DNA. Germline V gene sequence: CDR1 LGHDT, CDR2 YNNKEL (reference sequence). CDR3 length: 15 residues. This CDR3 is CASSLHRVKRGTQYF.

This chain uses TRBV5-1 with TRBJ2-1; TCRdb names TRBD2, which stays unverified in the absence of DNA. The CDR3 length is 16 residues. Per germline, CDR1 SGHRS and CDR2 YFSETQ. The CDR3 sequence: CASSLDGLLPNNEQFF. Full variable domain (missing parts from reference TRBV5-1 and TRBJ2-1): KAGVTQTPRYLIKTRGQQVTLSCSPISGHRSVSWYQQTPGQGLQFLFEYFSETQRNKGNFPGRFSGRQFSNSRSEMNVSTLELGDSALYLCASSLDGLLPNNEQFFGPGTRLTVL.

The chain uses TRBV10-3 and TRBJ2-2; TCRdb indicates TRBD2, and absent DNA this call remains unverified. The CDR3 covers 17 residues. The V gene's germline CDR1 is ENHRY and CDR2 SYGVKD. CDR3 loop: CAISTSGTSGNTGEPFF.

The CDR3 sequence is CASSQEEDYEQYF. The chain links TRBV3-1 to TRBJ2-7. Germline V gene sequence: CDR1 LGHDT, CDR2 YNNKEL (reference sequence). CDR3 length: 13 residues.

V is TRBV7-3 and J is TRBJ2-1; no DNA is available, so the TRBD2 call from TCRdb remains unchecked. The CDR3 length is 21 residues. Germline-derived CDR1 and CDR2 are SGHTA and FQGTGA. The CDR3 is CASSPKALLAGGLRSSYEQFF.

The genes are TRBV6-1 and TRBJ1-6. CDR1 is MNHNS, CDR2 SASEGT, per germline. This CDR3 has 14 amino acids. The CDR3 here is CATQDRSYNSPLHF.

This chain uses TRBV5-4 with TRBJ2-3; the TRBD1 assignment by TCRdb is unverifiable without DNA. The CDR3 has 13 amino acids. Germline loops: CDR1 SGHNT, CDR2 YYREEE (reference sequence). This chain's CDR3 is CASTGGGTDTQYF.

V and J are TRBV4-3 and TRBJ1-2. Germline V gene sequence: CDR1 LGHNA, CDR2 YSLEER. This CDR3 is 15 amino acids long. The chain's CDR3 is CASSQGGLGLYGYTF.

V gene TRBV20-1 combines with J gene TRBJ2-6. Germline loops: CDR1 DFQATT, CDR2 SNEGSKA (reference sequence). The CDR3 extends over 15 amino acids. The CDR3 sequence is CSARDRRTGANVLTF.

The CDR3 here is CAISAGSSYNEQFF. This chain uses TRBV10-3 with TRBJ2-1; without DNA, the TCRdb call of TRBD2 cannot be checked. Germline V lookup: CDR1 ENHRY, CDR2 SYGVKD. The CDR3 runs 14 residues.

The chain employs TRBV5-1 and TRBJ2-7; TCRdb reports TRBD1, a call that lacks DNA to check it against. The germline CDR1 and CDR2 sequences are SGHRS and YFSETQ. CDR3 length: 15 amino acids. The CDR3 reads CASSWGTGGTYEQYF. Looking up the rest from reference TRBV5-1 and TRBJ2-7 gives the full variable domain: KAGVTQTPRYLIKTRGQQVTLSCSPISGHRSVSWYQQTPGQGLQFLFEYFSETQRNKGNFPGRFSGRQFSNSRSEMNVSTLELGDSALYLCASSWGTGGTYEQYFGPGTRLTVT.

CDR3 in amino acids: CASQLLGPPRGEQFF. The V and J genes are TRBV6-5 and TRBJ2-1; TCRdb's D call of TRBD1 is untestable without DNA. The CDR3 contains 15 residues. Germline values: CDR1 MNHEY, CDR2 SVGAGI.

This chain connects TRBV20-1 to TRBJ2-5. The CDR3 covers 11 residues. CDR1 is DFQATT, CDR2 SNEGSKA, per germline (reference sequence). CDR3 region: CSARVYETQYF.

The gene calls are TRBV3-1 and TRBJ2-1; the D call of TRBD1 rests on TCRdb alone, since no DNA is present to check it. The length of the CDR3 is 13 residues. The germline V gene has CDR1 LGHDT and CDR2 YNNKEL (reference sequence). The CDR3 is CASSLRVGNEQFF.

The rearrangement uses TRBV29-1 and TRBJ2-7; the TCRdb D gene call, TRBD1, has no DNA to confirm it. The CDR3 has 12 residues. Germline CDR1 and CDR2: SQVTM and ANQGSEA. The CDR3 sequence is CSVEVGTETQYF.

The chain links TRBV6-2 or TRBV6-3 to TRBJ2-3; TCRdb gives TRBD2 as the D gene, but with no DNA this cannot be confirmed. The CDR3 extends over 18 amino acids. The germline V gene encodes CDR1 MNHEY and CDR2 SVGEGT. The CDR3 region is CASSYRPPGGGAQDTQYF.

This chain connects TRBV20-1 to TRBJ2-2; TCRdb outputs TRBD1, but without DNA this stays unchecked. Germline V gene data show CDR1 as DFQATT and CDR2 as SNEGSKA (reference sequence). This CDR3 is 16 amino acids long. CDR3 protein: CSARALRTGSTGELFF.

The chain links TRBV12-3 or TRBV12-4 to TRBJ1-1. The CDR3 loop spans 13 amino acids. This CDR3 reads CASIWTHNTEAFF.

The rearrangement joins TRBV7-2 to TRBJ2-1. CDR3 length equals 13 residues. Germline CDR1 and CDR2: SGHTA and FQGNSA. The CDR3 is CASSLPGLNEQFF.

The V and J genes are TRBV12-3 or TRBV12-4 and TRBJ2-3. The CDR3 covers 15 residues. CDR3 sequence reads: CASSLGRVGLDTQYF.

The chain combines TRBV5-6 with TRBJ1-6; TCRdb returns TRBD1, unconfirmable since there is no DNA. The CDR3 has 15 residues. Germline CDR1 and CDR2: SGHDT and YYEEEE. CDR3 residues: CASSLDGQLNSPLHF.

CDR3 sequence: CASSPGTAYEQYF. V is TRBV5-1 and J is TRBJ2-7; the TCRdb D gene call, TRBD1, has no DNA to confirm it. The CDR3 spans 13 residues. From germline, CDR1 is SGHRS and CDR2 YFSETQ.